A single sample gave rise to the 8 T cell receptor beta chains below, sequenced in a study of T-cell memory formation after mild COVID-19. TCRdb itself ran the 5' RACE reads through MiXCR, one entry per CDR3 protein. The table shows around 320,000 distinct CDR3 sequences, with around 27% occurring only once. The specimen was PBMCs or a T cell subset sorted from them (not recorded which). These receptors were collected from an adult woman who had mild COVID-19 (a few samples of this study predate the infection). Cell type and time point are not known.

This clonotype was counted only a few times. The chain combines TRBV20-1 with TRBJ2-3; weak D call: TRBD2 (5 bases). Germline CDR1 and CDR2: DFQATT and SNEGSKA (reference sequence). Deletions cut 6 bases from V and 2 bases from J, with 12 bases between. CDR3 length equals 13 residues. The CDR3 region has the DNA TGCAGTGCCCCAGCGGATTACACAGATACGCAGTATTTT. The encoded protein is CSAPADYTDTQYF.

The J gene is TRBJ1-2, the V gene TRBV12-3 or TRBV12-4, with TRBD1 matching 8 bases. Trimming at V came to 7 bases and at J to 5 bases, leaving 6 bases not matched to a gene. This CDR3 contains 13 residues. The CDR3 DNA follows: TGTGCCAGCACTGGACAGGGAGCTTATGGCTACACCTTC. It codes for CASTGQGAYGYTF.

This clonotype was seen repeatedly, ten times or more. The CDR3 sequence is CASSYLGTAAYEQYF. DNA for the CDR3: TGTGCCAGCAGTTACCTCGGAACCGCCGCCTACGAGCAGTACTTC. The chain carries TRBV6-2 or TRBV6-3 and TRBJ2-7; D remains ambiguous. This CDR3 comprises 15 residues. Looked up from germline, CDR1 is MNHEY and CDR2 is SVGEGT. V lost 2 bases and J 2 bases, leaving 13 bases between the germline ends.

This clonotype was observed a handful of times. This rearrangement joins TRBV7-2 to TRBJ1-6; 7 bases map to TRBD1. Unmatched junction bases numbered 13, after V lost 1 base and J lost 10 bases. Per germline, CDR1 SGHTA and CDR2 FQGNSA. This CDR3 has 17 residues. The chain's CDR3 is CASSLGEGQPKTSPLHF. CDR3 nucleotides: TGTGCCAGCAGCTTAGGAGAGGGACAGCCTAAAACATCACCCCTCCACTTT.

In its sample, this clonotype was seen a few times. V and J are TRBV3-1 and TRBJ2-5, with 16 nucleotides matching TRBD2. Unmatched junction bases numbered 3, after V lost 5 bases and J lost 3 bases. From germline, CDR1 is LGHDT and CDR2 YNNKEL (reference sequence). The CDR3 is 16 residues long. DNA for the CDR3: TGTGCCAGCAGCGCCGGGACTAGCGGGGGGGAAGAGACCCAGTACTTC. Protein sequence: CASSAGTSGGEETQYF.

The chain employs TRBV4-1 and TRBJ2-7; D ambiguous. Per germline, CDR1 MGHRA and CDR2 YSYEKL. V shed 0 bases and J shed 2 bases, with 8 bases lying between them. The CDR3 extends over 14 amino acids. CDR3 nucleotide sequence: TGCGCCAGCAGCCAAGAAGTCCCTACCTACGAGCAGTACTTC. This sequence encodes CASSQEVPTYEQYF.

This clonotype was seen a handful of times. The rearrangement joins TRBV5-4 to TRBJ2-3, with TRBD1 as a possible D gene (5 bases). The V end was cut by 1 base, the J end by 0 bases, with 9 bases between. This CDR3 has 15 amino acids. Germline V gives CDR1 SGHNT, CDR2 YYREEE (reference sequence). CDR3 sequence reads: CASSLFQGSTDTQYF. In DNA form, the CDR3 reads TGTGCCAGCAGCTTGTTCCAGGGCAGCACAGATACGCAGTATTTT.

This clonotype was observed many times. The chain carries TRBV20-1 and TRBJ2-5; D gene unclear. The CDR3 extends over 13 amino acids. CDR1 and CDR2 (germline): DFQATT, SNEGSKA (reference sequence). V was clipped by 5 bases and J by 4 bases, with 14 bases between them. The CDR3 DNA reads TGCAGTGCTCCCCTCTACCTCGGAGAGACCCAGTACTTC. This codes for CSAPLYLGETQYF.